The next 5 T cell receptor beta chains were all read from a single sample in a study of blood T cell repertoires in COVID-19. The repertoire was sequenced with immunoSEQ multiplex PCR; TCRdb's copy has only in-frame clones and lacks some. The sample yields about 62,000 clones, less than 80% seen once. The specimen was peripheral blood. The source of these receptors is a man between 60 and 75 years old with acute or convalescent COVID-19.

This chain joins TRBV30 and TRBJ2-7, with TRBD1 as a possible D gene (5 bases). V was shortened by 3 bases and J by 4 bases, with 19 bases between the two germline ends. CDR1 and CDR2 (germline): GTSNPN, SVGIG (reference sequence). This CDR3 has 15 amino acids. The chain's CDR3 is CAWSRSKGALYEQYF. The DNA for the CDR3 is TGTGCCTGGAGCCGTTCGAAAGGGGCGCTTTACGAGCAGTACTTC.

At least ten counts were recorded for this clone. J is TRBJ2-3 and V is TRBV10-3; D unclear. Between the trimmed V and J ends, which lost 6 bases and 3 bases, there was a span of 4 bases. The V gene's germline CDR1 is ENHRY and CDR2 SYGVKD. The CDR3 has 11 amino acids. DNA for the CDR3: TGTGCCATCAGCAAAACAGATACGCAGTATTTT. This translates into CAISKTDTQYF.

The rearrangement joins TRBV6-5 to TRBJ1-1, with D perhaps TRBD1 (5 bases). Per germline, CDR1 MNHEY and CDR2 SVGAGI. The CDR3 sequence is 13 residues long. Deletions cut 2 bases from V and 3 bases from J, with 7 bases between. CDR3 amino acids: CASSYGDYTEAFF. CDR3 in DNA: TGTGCCAGCAGTTACGGGGACTACACTGAAGCTTTCTTT.

This clone is medium-sized in the sample. The chain has TRBV7-2 and TRBJ1-4; 11 bases agree with TRBD1. Per the germline V gene, CDR1 is SGHTA and CDR2 is FQGNSA. Trimming took 4 bases from V and 6 from J; bases not matched to a gene: 4. This CDR3 has 15 residues. CDR3 region: CASSWTGGNHEKLFF. The CDR3 nucleotides are TGTGCCAGCAGCTGGACAGGGGGCAATCATGAAAAACTGTTTTTT.

The chain has TRBV2 and TRBJ1-6; D is ambiguous. Trimming shortened V by 7 bases and J by 2 bases, and 18 bases separated the two germline ends. Looked up from germline, CDR1 is SNHLY and CDR2 is FYNNEI. The CDR3 spans 17 residues. The CDR3 DNA sequence: TGTGCCAGCACCCTACGGAGGGATCGTGCCTATAATTCACCCCTCCACTTT. It is translated as CASTLRRDRAYNSPLHF.